Listed below are T cell receptor beta chains from one sample, sequenced in a study of T cells in Graves' hyperthyroidism and ophthalmopathy. TCRdb re-called the multiplex PCR reads through MiXCR, storing one row per CDR3 protein. The sample has 450,000 to 600,000 distinct CDR3 sequences; 14% are singletons. Sequenced sample: blood. These receptors were obtained from a woman between 40 and 50 years old with Graves' hyperthyroidism. CDR3s include the opening cysteine and the closing phenylalanine or tryptophan. A D gene is named only where the DNA matches it firmly. Size values are once, few and many counts, or a class for expanded clones, and some rows have none.

cdr3_aa: CASSWDRATSGSPFLSSYEQYF
cdr3_nt: TGTGCCAGCAGCTGGGACAGGGCGACTAGCGGGAGTCCCTTTCTTAGCTCCTACGAGCAGTACTTC
j_call: TRBJ2-7
d_call: TRBD2
cdr3_length: 22
v_call: TRBV7-9
clone_size: -

cdr3_aa: CASSPYTPGQGLPDTQYF
cdr3_nt: TGTGCCAGCAGTCCATATACCCCGGGACAGGGCCTTCCAGATACGCAGTATTTT
j_call: TRBJ2-3
d_call: TRBD1
cdr3_length: 18
v_call: TRBV28
clone_size: many

cdr3_aa: CASSYGEAGVTEAFF
cdr3_nt: TGTGCCAGCAGTTACGGGGAGGCAGGCGTCACTGAAGCTTTCTTT
j_call: TRBJ1-1
d_call: -
cdr3_length: 15
v_call: TRBV6-5
clone_size: -

cdr3_aa: CASSYSTGAVLGTQYF
cdr3_nt: TGTGCCAGCAGTTACTCGACAGGGGCGGTTCTGGGAACCCAGTACTTC
j_call: TRBJ2-5
d_call: TRBD1
cdr3_length: 16
v_call: TRBV6-5
clone_size: -

cdr3_aa: CASSLDGPPSTDTQYF
cdr3_nt: TGTGCCAGCAGTTTAGACGGACCACCTAGCACAGATACGCAGTATTTT
j_call: TRBJ2-3
d_call: -
cdr3_length: 16
v_call: TRBV12-3/TRBV12-4
clone_size: many

cdr3_aa: CASSSSGGANGYTF
cdr3_nt: TGTGCCAGCAGTTCTTCAGGGGGCGCGAATGGCTACACCTTC
j_call: TRBJ1-2
d_call: TRBD1
cdr3_length: 14
v_call: TRBV28
clone_size: many

cdr3_aa: CASSFESRSTLGTDTQYF
cdr3_nt: TGTGCCAGCAGCTTCGAGAGCCGCTCCACCTTAGGGACAGATACGCAGTATTTT
j_call: TRBJ2-3
d_call: -
cdr3_length: 18
v_call: TRBV5-5
clone_size: many

cdr3_aa: CASSSGDIFSYNEQFF
cdr3_nt: TGTGCCAGCAGTTCAGGGGACATATTCTCCTACAATGAGCAGTTCTTC
j_call: TRBJ2-1
d_call: -
cdr3_length: 16
v_call: TRBV27
clone_size: -

cdr3_aa: CSAPGRLAGGSSYNEQFF
cdr3_nt: TGCAGTGCCCCGGGGAGGCTAGCGGGAGGGAGCTCCTACAATGAGCAGTTCTTC
j_call: TRBJ2-1
d_call: TRBD2
cdr3_length: 18
v_call: TRBV20-1
clone_size: -

cdr3_aa: CASMAGRGQFF
cdr3_nt: TGTGCCAGCATGGCAGGCCGGGGGCAGTTCTTC
j_call: TRBJ2-1
d_call: -
cdr3_length: 11
v_call: TRBV28
clone_size: many

cdr3_aa: CASSLAGTGNQPQHF
cdr3_nt: TGTGCCAGCAGCTTGGCCGGGACAGGCAATCAGCCCCAGCATTTT
j_call: TRBJ1-5
d_call: TRBD1
cdr3_length: 15
v_call: TRBV5-4
clone_size: -

cdr3_aa: CASSGTSGGDTQYF
cdr3_nt: TGTGCCAGCAGCGGGACTAGCGGGGGGGATACGCAGTATTTT
j_call: TRBJ2-3
d_call: TRBD2
cdr3_length: 14
v_call: TRBV2
clone_size: many

cdr3_aa: CASSSGTSGTTGELFF
cdr3_nt: TGCGCCAGCAGCTCAGGGACTAGCGGTACCACCGGGGAGCTGTTTTTT
j_call: TRBJ2-2
d_call: TRBD2
cdr3_length: 16
v_call: TRBV5-1
clone_size: many

cdr3_aa: CASVGGSWGYTF
cdr3_nt: TGTGCCAGCGTGGGGGGCAGCTGGGGCTACACCTTC
j_call: TRBJ1-2
d_call: -
cdr3_length: 12
v_call: TRBV2
clone_size: many

cdr3_aa: CASSPMSRDRAGANVLTF
cdr3_nt: TGTGCCAGCAGTCCCATGTCCCGGGACAGGGCCGGGGCCAACGTCCTGACTTTC
j_call: TRBJ2-6
d_call: TRBD1
cdr3_length: 18
v_call: TRBV28
clone_size: many

cdr3_aa: CASSFEGTMYEQFF
cdr3_nt: TGTGCCAGCAGTTTTGAAGGGACTATGTATGAGCAGTTCTTC
j_call: TRBJ2-1
d_call: TRBD2
cdr3_length: 14
v_call: TRBV28
clone_size: many

cdr3_aa: CASGRLAGEQFF
cdr3_nt: TGTGCCAGCGGCCGACTAGCGGGTGAGCAGTTCTTC
j_call: TRBJ2-1
d_call: TRBD2
cdr3_length: 12
v_call: TRBV2
clone_size: many

cdr3_aa: CASSLEGSDTQYF
cdr3_nt: TGCGCCAGCAGCTTGGAGGGTTCAGATACGCAGTATTTT
j_call: TRBJ2-3
d_call: -
cdr3_length: 13
v_call: TRBV5-1
clone_size: many

cdr3_aa: CASGLDGSYTEAFF
cdr3_nt: TGTGCTAGTGGTTTGGACGGAAGTTACACTGAAGCTTTCTTT
j_call: TRBJ1-1
d_call: -
cdr3_length: 14
v_call: TRBV12-5
clone_size: many

cdr3_aa: CAISLQAYNGEQFF
cdr3_nt: TGTGCCATCAGCTTACAGGCGTACAATGGTGAGCAGTTCTTC
j_call: TRBJ2-1
d_call: -
cdr3_length: 14
v_call: TRBV10-3
clone_size: -